This T cell receptor (beta chain) appears in the sequencing data of a study of shared clonotypes between healthy human individuals. Study information: Contributing individuals were a couple of females and a few males aged 18 to 49. Whole-study results and caveats: Specimens sampled were limited to blood, with tissue repertoires likely differing. There were few donors, and this limited the genetic and exposure-history diversity represented.

Profiling relied on immunoSEQ multiplex PCR, and the TCRdb table lists in-frame clones only, not all of them. The table records under 1 million clones, almost 95% of them present only once. Terminally differentiated effector memory CD45RA+ cells were left out of the naive CD8 fraction, which was CD45RO-negative and positively selected for CCR7. Concerning this clone itself: Its matching antigen is unknown.

Trimming stripped 0 bases from V and 5 bases from J, with 11 bases between. The CDR3 totals 15 residues. Germline V gives CDR1 MGHRA, CDR2 YSYEKL. The clonotype was recovered from a man aged 25-40 years in good health. V is TRBV4-1 and J is TRBJ2-1, with D perhaps assigned TRBD1 or TRBD2 (6 bases each). What was sequenced was naive CD8+ T cells sorted from blood. In DNA form, the CDR3 reads TGCGCCAGCAGCCAAGAAGTAGGGGGGAACAATGAGCAGTTCTTC. It yields the protein CASSQEVGGNNEQFF.